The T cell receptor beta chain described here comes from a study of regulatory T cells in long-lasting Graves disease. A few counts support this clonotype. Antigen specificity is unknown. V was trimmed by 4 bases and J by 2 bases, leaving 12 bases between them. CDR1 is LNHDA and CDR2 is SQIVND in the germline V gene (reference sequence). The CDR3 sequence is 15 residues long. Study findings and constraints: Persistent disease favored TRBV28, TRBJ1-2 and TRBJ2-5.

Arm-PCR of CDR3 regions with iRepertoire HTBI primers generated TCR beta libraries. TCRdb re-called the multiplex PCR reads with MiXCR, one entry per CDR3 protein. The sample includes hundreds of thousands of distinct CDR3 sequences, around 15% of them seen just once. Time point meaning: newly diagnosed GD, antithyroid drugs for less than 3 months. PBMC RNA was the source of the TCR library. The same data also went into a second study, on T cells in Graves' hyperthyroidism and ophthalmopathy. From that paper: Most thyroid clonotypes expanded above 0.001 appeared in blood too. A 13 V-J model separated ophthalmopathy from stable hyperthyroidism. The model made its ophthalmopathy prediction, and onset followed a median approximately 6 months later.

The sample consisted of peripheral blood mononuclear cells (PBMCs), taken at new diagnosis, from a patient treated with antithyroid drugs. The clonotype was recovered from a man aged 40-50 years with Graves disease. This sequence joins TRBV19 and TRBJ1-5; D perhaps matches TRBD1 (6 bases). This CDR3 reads CASSKRQVGNQPQHF. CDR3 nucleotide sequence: TGTGCCAGTAGTAAGCGACAGGTTGGCAATCAGCCCCAGCATTTT.